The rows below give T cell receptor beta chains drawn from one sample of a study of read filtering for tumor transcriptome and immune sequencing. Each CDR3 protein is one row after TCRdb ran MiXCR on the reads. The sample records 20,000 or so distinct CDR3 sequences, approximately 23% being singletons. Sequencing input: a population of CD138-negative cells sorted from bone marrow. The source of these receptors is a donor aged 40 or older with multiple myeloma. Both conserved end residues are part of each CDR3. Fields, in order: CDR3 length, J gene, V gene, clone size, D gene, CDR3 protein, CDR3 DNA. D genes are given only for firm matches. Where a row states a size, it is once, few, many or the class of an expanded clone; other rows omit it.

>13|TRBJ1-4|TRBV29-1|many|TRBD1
CSVRTGWEEKLFF
TGCAGCGTACGGACAGGGTGGGAGGAAAAACTGTTTTTT
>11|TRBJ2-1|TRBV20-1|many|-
CSARSSDEQFF
TGCAGTGCTAGAAGCAGCGATGAGCAGTTCTTC
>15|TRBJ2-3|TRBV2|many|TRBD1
CASREQGAFTDTQYF
TGTGCCAGCAGGGAACAGGGGGCCTTCACAGATACGCAGTATTTT
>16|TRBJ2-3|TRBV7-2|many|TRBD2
CASSLGAGLGTDTQYF
TGTGCCAGCAGCTTAGGCGCGGGACTAGGCACAGATACGCAGTATTTT
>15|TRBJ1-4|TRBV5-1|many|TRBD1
CASSSGTDGDEKLFF
TGCGCCAGCAGCTCCGGGACAGACGGGGATGAAAAACTGTTTTTT
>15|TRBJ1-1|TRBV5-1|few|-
CASSLAASVNTEAFF
TGCGCCAGCAGCTTGGCCGCATCTGTTAACACTGAAGCTTTCTTT
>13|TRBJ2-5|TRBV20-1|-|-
CSAWDTSGETQYF
TGCAGTGCCTGGGACACCAGCGGGGAGACCCAGTACTTC
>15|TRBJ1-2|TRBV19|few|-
CASSESLQNNYGYTF
TGTGCCAGTAGTGAATCTCTGCAGAACAACTATGGCTACACCTTC
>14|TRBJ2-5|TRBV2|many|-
CASSGTAFQETQYF
TGTGCCAGCAGTGGGACAGCCTTCCAAGAGACCCAGTACTTC
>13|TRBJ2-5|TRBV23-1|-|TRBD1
CATPGQGGETQYF
TGCGCCACACCAGGACAGGGTGGGGAGACCCAGTACTTC
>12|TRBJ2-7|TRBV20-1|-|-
CSAGGGANEQYF
TGCAGTGCTGGAGGGGGGGCTAACGAGCAGTACTTC
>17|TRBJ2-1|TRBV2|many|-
CAGRRTGTTSVVNEQFF
TGTGCCGGCAGGCGTACAGGGACCACGTCCGTTGTCAATGAGCAGTTCTTC
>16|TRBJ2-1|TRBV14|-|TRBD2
CACSQPGTSGGHEQSF
TGTGCCTGCAGCCAACCCGGGACTAGCGGGGGGCATGAGCAGTCCTTC
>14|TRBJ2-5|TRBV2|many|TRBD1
CASRGQGVGETQYF
TGTGCCAGCAGGGGACAGGGGGTTGGTGAGACCCAGTACTTC
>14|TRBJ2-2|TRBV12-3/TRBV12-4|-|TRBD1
CASSRQGATGELFF
TGTGCCAGCAGTCGACAGGGGGCGACCGGGGAGCTGTTTTTT
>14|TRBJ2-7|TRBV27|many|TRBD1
CASSYGQGTYEQYF
TGTGCCAGCAGTTACGGACAGGGTACCTACGAGCAGTACTTC
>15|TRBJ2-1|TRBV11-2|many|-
CASSLGTGDVNEQFF
TGTGCCAGCAGCTTAGGCACGGGGGATGTGAATGAGCAGTTCTTC
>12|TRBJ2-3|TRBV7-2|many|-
CASSPNTNTQYF
TGTGCCAGCAGCCCCAACACGAATACGCAGTATTTT
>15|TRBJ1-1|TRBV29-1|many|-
CSVKGERAMNTEAFF
TGCAGCGTCAAAGGGGAGCGGGCCATGAACACTGAAGCTTTCTTT
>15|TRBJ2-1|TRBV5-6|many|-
CASSLDGGQYNEQFF
TGTGCCAGCAGCTTGGACGGGGGCCAATACAATGAGCAGTTCTTC
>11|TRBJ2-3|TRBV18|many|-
CASSQENTQYF
TGTGCCAGCTCACAGGAAAATACGCAGTATTTT
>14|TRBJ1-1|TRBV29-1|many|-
CSVEVTGALTEAFF
TGCAGCGTTGAAGTGACGGGGGCATTGACTGAAGCTTTCTTT
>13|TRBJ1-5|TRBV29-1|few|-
CSVAADVSQPQHF
TGCAGCGTTGCGGCGGACGTGTCTCAGCCCCAGCATTTT
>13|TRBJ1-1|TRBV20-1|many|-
CSARVASGTEAFF
TGCAGTGCTAGAGTTGCGAGCGGCACTGAAGCTTTCTTT
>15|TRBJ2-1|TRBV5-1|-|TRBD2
CASSLVAGGGGEQFF
TGCGCCAGCAGCTTGGTAGCGGGGGGTGGTGGTGAGCAGTTCTTC
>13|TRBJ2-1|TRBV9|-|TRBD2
CASSSGLAGEQFF
TGTGCCAGCAGCTCTGGACTAGCTGGGGAGCAGTTCTTC
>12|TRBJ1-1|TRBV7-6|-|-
CASSSGWSEAFF
TGTGCCAGCAGCTCAGGGTGGTCTGAAGCTTTCTTC
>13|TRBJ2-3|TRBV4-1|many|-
CASSQESGRLGNF
TGCGCCAGCAGCCAAGAATCGGGGCGCCTCGGTAATTTT
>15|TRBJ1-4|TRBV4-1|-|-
CASSQDRIFNEKLFF
TGCGCCAGCAGCCAAGATCGCATCTTTAATGAAAAACTGTTTTTT
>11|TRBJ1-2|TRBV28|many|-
CATGGGYGYTF
TGTGCCACCGGGGGCGGCTATGGCTACACCTTC
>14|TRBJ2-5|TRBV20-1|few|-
CSAGGGGRQETQYF
TGCAGTGCTGGAGGGGGAGGCCGCCAAGAGACCCAGTACTTC
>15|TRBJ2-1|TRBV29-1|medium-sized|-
CSVEGEGATYNEQFF
TGCAGCGTTGAGGGTGAGGGTGCTACCTACAATGAGCAGTTCTTC
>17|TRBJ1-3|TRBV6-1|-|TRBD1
CASSEAPGQGSGNTIYF
TGTGCCAGCAGTGAAGCCCCGGGACAGGGATCAGGAAACACCATATATTTT
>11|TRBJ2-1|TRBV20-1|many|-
CRCSGDNEQFF
TGCAGGTGTTCAGGGGACAATGAGCAGTTCTTC
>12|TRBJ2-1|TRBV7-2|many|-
CASSLKVNEQFF
TGTGCCAGCAGCTTAAAGGTCAATGAGCAGTTCTTC
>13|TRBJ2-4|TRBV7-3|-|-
CASSLNPKTIQYF
TGTGCCAGCAGCTTAAACCCAAAAACCATTCAGTACTTC
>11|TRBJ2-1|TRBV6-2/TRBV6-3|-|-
CASSLGDEQFF
TGTGCCAGCAGTTTGGGAGATGAGCAGTTCTTC
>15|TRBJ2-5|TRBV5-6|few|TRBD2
CASSLETSGGETQYF
TGTGCCAGCAGCTTGGAGACTAGCGGAGGGGAGACCCAGTACTTC
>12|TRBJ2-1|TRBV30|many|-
CAWSVRGRSLFF
TGTGCCTGGAGTGTACGGGGCCGTTCGTTGTTCTTC
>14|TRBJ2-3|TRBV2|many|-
CASSERTYTDTQYF
TGTGCCAGCAGCGAAAGGACTTACACAGATACGCAGTATTTT
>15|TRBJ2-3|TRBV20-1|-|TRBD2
CSASRGLAGVDTQYF
TGCAGTGCGAGTAGGGGACTAGCGGGGGTAGATACGCAGTATTTT
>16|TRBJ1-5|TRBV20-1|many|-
CSARGPGEKGNQPQHF
TGCAGTGCTAGAGGCCCGGGGGAAAAGGGCAATCAGCCCCAGCATTTT
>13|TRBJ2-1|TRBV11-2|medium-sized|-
CASSLSGSDEQFF
TGTGCCAGCAGCTTATCGGGGAGCGATGAGCAGTTCTTC
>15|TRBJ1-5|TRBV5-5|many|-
CASSPGTLPNQPQHF
TGTGCCAGCAGCCCAGGGACCCTCCCCAATCAGCCCCAGCATTTT
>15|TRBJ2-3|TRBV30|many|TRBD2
CAWTPAASGGDTQYF
TGTGCCTGGACCCCCGCTGCTAGCGGGGGTGATACGCAGTATTTT
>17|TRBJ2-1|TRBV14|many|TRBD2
CASSQDKLAGDHNEQFF
TGTGCCAGCAGCCAAGATAAACTAGCGGGGGACCACAATGAGCAGTTCTTC
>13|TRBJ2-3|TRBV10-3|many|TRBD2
CAILAGPTDTQYF
TGTGCCATTTTAGCGGGGCCCACAGATACGCAGTATTTT
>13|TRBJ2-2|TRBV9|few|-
CASSVAHTGELFF
TGTGCCAGCAGCGTAGCACACACCGGGGAGCTGTTTTTT
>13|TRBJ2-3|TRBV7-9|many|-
CASSNLGTDTQYF
TGTGCCAGCAGCAACCTAGGCACAGATACGCAGTATTTT
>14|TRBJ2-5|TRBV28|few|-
CASSLFGKAETQYF
TGTGCCAGCAGTTTATTCGGAAAAGCAGAGACCCAGTACTTC
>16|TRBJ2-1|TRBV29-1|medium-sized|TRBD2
CSVAVPSGPSYNEQFF
TGCAGCGTTGCGGTCCCTAGCGGACCCTCCTACAATGAGCAGTTCTTC
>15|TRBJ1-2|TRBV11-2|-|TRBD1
CASSLAQDRGYGYTF
TGTGCCAGCAGCTTAGCCCAGGACAGGGGCTATGGCTACACCTTC
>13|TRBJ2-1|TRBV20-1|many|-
CSVRRGINNEQFF
TGCAGTGTCAGGCGGGGAATAAACAATGAGCAGTTCTTC
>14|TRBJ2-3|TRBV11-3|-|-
CACRESGATDTQYF
TGTGCCTGTCGGGAGTCCGGGGCCACAGATACGCAGTATTTT
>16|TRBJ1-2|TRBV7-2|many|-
CASSLISRRSGYGYTF
TGTGCCAGCAGCTTAATATCGAGGAGGTCGGGCTATGGCTACACCTTC
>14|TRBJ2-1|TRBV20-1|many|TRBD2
CSVAGVGDYNEQFF
TGCAGTGTAGCGGGGGTGGGGGATTACAATGAGCAGTTCTTC
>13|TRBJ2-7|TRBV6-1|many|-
CASSEAPPREQYF
TGTGCCAGCAGTGAAGCGCCGCCAAGGGAGCAGTACTTC